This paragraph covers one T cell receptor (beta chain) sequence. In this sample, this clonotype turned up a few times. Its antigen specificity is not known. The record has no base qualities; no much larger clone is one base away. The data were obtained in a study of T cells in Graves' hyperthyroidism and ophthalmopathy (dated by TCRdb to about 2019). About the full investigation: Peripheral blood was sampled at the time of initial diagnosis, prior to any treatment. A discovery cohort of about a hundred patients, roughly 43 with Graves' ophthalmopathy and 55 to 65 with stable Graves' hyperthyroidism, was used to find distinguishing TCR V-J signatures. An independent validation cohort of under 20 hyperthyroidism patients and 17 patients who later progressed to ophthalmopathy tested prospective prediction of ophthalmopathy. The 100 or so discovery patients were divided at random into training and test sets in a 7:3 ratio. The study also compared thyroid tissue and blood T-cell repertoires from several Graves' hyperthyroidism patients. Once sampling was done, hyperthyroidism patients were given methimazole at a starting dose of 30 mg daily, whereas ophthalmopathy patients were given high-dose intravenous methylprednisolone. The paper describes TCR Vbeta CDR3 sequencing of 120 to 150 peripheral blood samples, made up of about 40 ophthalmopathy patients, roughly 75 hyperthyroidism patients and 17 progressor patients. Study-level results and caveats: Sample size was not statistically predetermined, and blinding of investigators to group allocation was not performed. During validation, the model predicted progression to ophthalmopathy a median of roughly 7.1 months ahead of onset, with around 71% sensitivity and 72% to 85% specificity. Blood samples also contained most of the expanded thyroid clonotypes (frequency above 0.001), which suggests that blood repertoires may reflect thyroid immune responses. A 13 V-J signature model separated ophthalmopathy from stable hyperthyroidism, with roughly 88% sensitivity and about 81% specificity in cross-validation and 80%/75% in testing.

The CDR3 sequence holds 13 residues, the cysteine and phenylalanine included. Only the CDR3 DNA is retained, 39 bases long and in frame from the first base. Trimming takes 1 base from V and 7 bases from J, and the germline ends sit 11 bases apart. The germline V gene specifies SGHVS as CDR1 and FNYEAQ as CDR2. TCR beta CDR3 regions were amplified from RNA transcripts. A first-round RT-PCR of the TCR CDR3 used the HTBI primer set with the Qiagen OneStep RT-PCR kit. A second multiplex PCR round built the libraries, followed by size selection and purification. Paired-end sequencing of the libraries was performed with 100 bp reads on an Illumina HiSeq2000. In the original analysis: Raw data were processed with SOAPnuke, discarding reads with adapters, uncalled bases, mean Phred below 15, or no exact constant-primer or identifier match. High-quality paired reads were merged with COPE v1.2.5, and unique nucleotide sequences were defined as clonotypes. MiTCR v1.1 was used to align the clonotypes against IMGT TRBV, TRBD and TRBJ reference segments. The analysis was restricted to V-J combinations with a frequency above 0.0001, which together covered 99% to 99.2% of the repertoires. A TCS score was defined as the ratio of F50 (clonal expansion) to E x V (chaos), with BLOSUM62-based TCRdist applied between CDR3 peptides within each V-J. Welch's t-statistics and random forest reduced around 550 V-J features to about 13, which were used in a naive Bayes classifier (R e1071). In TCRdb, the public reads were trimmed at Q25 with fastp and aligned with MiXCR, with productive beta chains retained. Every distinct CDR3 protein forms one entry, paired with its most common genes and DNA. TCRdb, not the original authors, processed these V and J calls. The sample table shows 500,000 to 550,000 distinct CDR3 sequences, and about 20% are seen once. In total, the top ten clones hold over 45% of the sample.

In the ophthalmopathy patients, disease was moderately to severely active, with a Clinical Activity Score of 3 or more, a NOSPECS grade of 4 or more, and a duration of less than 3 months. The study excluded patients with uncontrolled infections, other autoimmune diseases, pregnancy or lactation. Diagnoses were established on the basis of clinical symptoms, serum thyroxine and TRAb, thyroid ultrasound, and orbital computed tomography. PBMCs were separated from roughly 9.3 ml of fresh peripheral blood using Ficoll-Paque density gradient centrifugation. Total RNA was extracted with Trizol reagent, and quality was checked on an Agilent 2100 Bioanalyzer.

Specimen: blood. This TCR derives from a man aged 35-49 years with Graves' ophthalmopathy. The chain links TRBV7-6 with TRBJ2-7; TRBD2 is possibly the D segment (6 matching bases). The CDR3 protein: CASSLVGGVEQYF. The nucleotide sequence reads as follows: TGTGCCAGCAGCTTAGTAGGAGGGGTTGAGCAGTACTTC. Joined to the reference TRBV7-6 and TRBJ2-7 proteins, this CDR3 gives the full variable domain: GAGVSQSPRYKVTKRGQDVALRCDPISGHVSLYWYRQALGQGPEFLTYFNYEAQQDKSGLPNDRFSAERPEGSISTLTIQRTEQRDSAMYRCASSLVGGVEQYFGPGTRLTVT.